This T cell receptor (beta chain) was captured in a study of early T cells in non-severe SARS-CoV-2 infection. About the study: Sequencing used unsorted whole-blood bulk RNA, so chains lack pairing.

Tagging with unique molecular identifiers was applied to individual cDNA molecules. TCRdb called the 5' RACE reads again in MiXCR, with one record for every CDR3 protein. The table shows just under 30,000 distinct CDR3 sequences, with approximately 4.7% occurring only once. Study-wide results and caveats: VDJdb matches were skewed toward anti-spike CD8 T cell responses.

This clonotype was counted between two and nine times. The antigen is unknown. This may be a read error: a much more frequent sequence differs by one nucleotide. Sequencing was performed on whole blood. The clonotype comes from an adult who was a healthcare worker with PCR-confirmed SARS-CoV-2 infection or an uninfected control (not recorded which).

CDR3 sequence reads: CSAPEARGSYNEQFF. The CDR3 region has the DNA TGCAGTGCTCCCGAGGCCAGGGGCTCCTACAATGAGCAGTTCTTC. The chain employs TRBV20-1 and TRBJ2-1; tentatively, D is TRBD1 (6 bases). Germline V gives CDR1 DFQATT, CDR2 SNEGSKA (reference sequence). V lost 5 bases and J 0 bases, leaving 14 bases between the germline ends. The CDR3 has 15 amino acids.